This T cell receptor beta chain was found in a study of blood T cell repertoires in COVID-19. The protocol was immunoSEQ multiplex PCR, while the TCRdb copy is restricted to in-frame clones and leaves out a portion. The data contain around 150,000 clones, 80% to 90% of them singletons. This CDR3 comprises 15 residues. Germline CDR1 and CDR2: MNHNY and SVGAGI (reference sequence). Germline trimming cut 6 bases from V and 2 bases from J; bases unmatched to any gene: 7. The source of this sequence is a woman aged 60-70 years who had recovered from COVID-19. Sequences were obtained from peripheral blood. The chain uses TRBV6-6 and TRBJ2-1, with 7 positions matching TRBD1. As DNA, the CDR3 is TGTGCCAGCAGCCCAATCGACAGGGCCTACAATGAGCAGTTCTTC. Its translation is CASSPIDRAYNEQFF.